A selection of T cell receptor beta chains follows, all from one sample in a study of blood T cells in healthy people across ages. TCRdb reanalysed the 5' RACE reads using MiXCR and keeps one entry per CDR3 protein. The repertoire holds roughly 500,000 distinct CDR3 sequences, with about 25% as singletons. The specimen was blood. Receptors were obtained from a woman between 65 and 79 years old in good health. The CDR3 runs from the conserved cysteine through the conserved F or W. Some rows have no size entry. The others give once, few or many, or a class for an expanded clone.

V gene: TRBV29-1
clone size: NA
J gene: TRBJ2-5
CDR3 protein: CSVGEGAETQYF

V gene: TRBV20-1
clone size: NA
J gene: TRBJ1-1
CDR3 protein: CSARLPGQANTEAFF

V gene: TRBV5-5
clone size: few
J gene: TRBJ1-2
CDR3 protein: CASSASLYGYTF

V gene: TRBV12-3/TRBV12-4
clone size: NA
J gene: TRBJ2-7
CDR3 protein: CASSLARTRSFYEQYF

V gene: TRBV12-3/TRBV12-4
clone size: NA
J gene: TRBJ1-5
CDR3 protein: CASSPNALAQPQHF

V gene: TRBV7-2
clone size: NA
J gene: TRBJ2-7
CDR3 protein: CASSLEVPAGDYEQYF

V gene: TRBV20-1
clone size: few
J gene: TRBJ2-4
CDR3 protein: CSARDSNPEGAGKNIQYF

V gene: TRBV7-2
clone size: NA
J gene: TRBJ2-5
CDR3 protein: CASRTPGTSGDTNPQETQYF

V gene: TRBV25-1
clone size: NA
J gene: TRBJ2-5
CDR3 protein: CASSASVETQYF

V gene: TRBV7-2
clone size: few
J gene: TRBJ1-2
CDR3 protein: CASSLEASYSYTF

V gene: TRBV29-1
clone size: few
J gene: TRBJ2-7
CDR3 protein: CSVEGPGRAYEQYF